This T cell receptor beta chain was sequenced in a study of cytomegalovirus exposure and HLA in healthy donors. Study observations and caveats: In an earlier analysis, about 90% or about 30%: the productive usage of most TCR beta V segments.

Primers included in the PCR were 60 Vbeta and 13 Jbeta primers. Method: immunoSEQ multiplex PCR; TCRdb's copy keeps in-frame clones and lacks some. The table shows over 100,000 clones, with 77% occurring only once. This clone has just a few counts. Its specificity is not known. The TCR sequence derives from a woman aged 40 to 55 in good health and CMV-seronegative. The sequenced sample consisted of PBMCs.

In nucleotides, the CDR3 is TGTGCCAGCCTACGGGGTAGCGTCCGTCCAGATACGCAGTATTTT. This encodes CASLRGSVRPDTQYF. The chain combines TRBV2 with TRBJ2-3; tentative D call: TRBD2 (5 bases). This CDR3 region has 15 residues. Deletions cut 8 bases from V and 4 bases from J, with 19 bases between. CDR1 and CDR2 (germline): SNHLY, FYNNEI. Based on the CDR3 plus reference TRBV2 and TRBJ2-3, the full variable domain is EPEVTQTPSHQVTQMGQEVILRCVPISNHLYFYWYRQILGQKVEFLVSFYNNEISEKSEIFDDQFSVERPDGSNFTLKIRSTKLEDSAMYFCASLRGSVRPDTQYFGPGTRLTVL.